The 14 T cell receptor beta chains reported below all come from one sample, sequenced in a study of cytomegalovirus exposure and HLA in healthy donors. PCR amplification relied on 60 Vbeta primers (plus 13 Jbeta primers). Sequencing was performed with immunoSEQ multiplex PCR; in TCRdb, only in-frame clones are kept and a portion is missing. The sample has roughly 90,000 clones. The material sequenced was PBMCs. Receptors were obtained from a man aged 45-65 years in good health and CMV-seropositive.

The V and J genes are TRBV7-6 and TRBJ2-1, with TRBD2 matching over 11 bases. Germline trimming cut 5 bases from V and 9 bases from J; bases unmatched to any gene: 12. This CDR3 spans 16 amino acids. Germline values: CDR1 SGHVS, CDR2 FNYEAQ. The CDR3 region has the DNA TGTGCCAGCAGCCCAACTAGCGGGAGAAGGATTGGTGAGCAGTTCTTC. Encoded protein: CASSPTSGRRIGEQFF.

V is TRBV4-3 and J is TRBJ2-1; 10 bases agree with TRBD2. The J segment lost 8 bases and the V segment lost 4 bases, leaving 11 bases of the junction unmatched. The CDR3 spans 16 residues. CDR1 and CDR2 (germline): LGHNA, YSLEER. CDR3 amino acids: CASSRDSGRLGDEQFF. The DNA of the CDR3 is TGCGCCAGCAGCCGAGATAGCGGGAGGCTTGGGGATGAGCAGTTCTTC.

V usage is TRBV7-8 and J usage is TRBJ2-7; TRBD2 matches 11 bases. Germline assignment: CDR1 SGHVS and CDR2 FQNEAQ. Unmatched junction bases numbered 7, after V lost 2 bases and J lost 4 bases. This CDR3 contains 16 residues. The CDR3 nucleotides are TGTGCCAGCAGCTTAAGCCTAGCGGGAGGCGGGTACGAGCAGTACTTC. Protein sequence: CASSLSLAGGGYEQYF. Complete variable domain (other parts from reference TRBV7-8 and TRBJ2-7): GAGVSQSPRYKVAKRGQDVALRCDPISGHVSLFWYQQALGQGPEFLTYFQNEAQLDKSGLPSDRFFAERPEGSVSTLKIQRTQQEDSAVYLCASSLSLAGGGYEQYFGPGTRLTVT.

V usage is TRBV6-5 and J usage is TRBJ1-1; D is unresolved. The ends were cut back, 6 bases at V and 4 bases at J, with 15 bases in the middle. CDR1 and CDR2 from the germline V gene are MNHEY and SVGAGI. This CDR3 contains 14 residues. CDR3 bases: TGTGCCAGCAGCATTGCCGGGTCGAGCACTGAAGCTTTCTTT. This translates into CASSIAGSSTEAFF.

V gene TRBV10-1 combines with J gene TRBJ1-1; possibly TRBD1 for D (5 bases). The CDR3 covers 13 residues. Germline lookup yields CDR1 WNHNN and CDR2 SYGVQD (reference sequence). With 9 bases removed from V and 5 bases from J, the gap between germline ends came to 16 bases. This CDR3 reads CARGRVRETEAFF. The CDR3, as DNA: TGCGCCAGGGGGAGGGTCAGGGAGACTGAAGCTTTCTTT.

This chain links TRBV6-5 with TRBJ1-1, with no clear D. This CDR3 region has 13 residues. Germline CDR1 MNHEY, CDR2 SVGAGI. V was clipped by 3 bases and J by 5 bases, with 10 bases between them. The CDR3 DNA reads TGTGCCAGCAGTTATCTGGCATTAACTGAAGCTTTCTTT. It is translated as CASSYLALTEAFF.

This rearrangement joins TRBV5-1 to TRBJ2-2, with TRBD2 as a possible D gene (5 bases). CDR1 is SGHRS, CDR2 YFSETQ, per germline. V lost 0 bases, J lost 7 bases, and 7 bases lay in between. This CDR3 comprises 13 residues. CDR3 region: CASSLAGGGELFF. DNA for the CDR3: TGCGCCAGCAGCTTGGCAGGAGGCGGGGAGCTGTTTTTT.

Here the CDR3 reads CASSQVPGNDNEQFF. As DNA, the CDR3 is TGTGCCAGCAGCCAAGTTCCAGGGAACGACAATGAGCAGTTCTTC. V usage is TRBV4-2 and J usage is TRBJ2-1; TRBD1 might be the D (5 bases). CDR3 length equals 15 residues. V gave up 1 base and J gave up 5 bases, with 12 bases separating them. Per the germline V gene, CDR1 is LGHNA and CDR2 is YNFKEQ.

This chain joins TRBV4-2 and TRBJ2-2; 10 bases are shared with TRBD2. J gave up 6 bases and V 1 base, and 20 bases lay outside the gene matches. This CDR3 comprises 21 residues. CDR1 LGHNA and CDR2 YNFKEQ come from the germline V gene. In DNA, the CDR3 is TGTGCCAGCAGCCAAGTGGGTAGGCCTAGCGGGAGCCCCCTCCGCCCCGGGGAGCTGTTTTTT. Translating gives CASSQVGRPSGSPLRPGELFF.

The V and J genes are TRBV2 and TRBJ1-5; 7 nucleotides line up with TRBD1. With V trimmed by 7 bases and J by 2 bases, 8 bases remained unmatched. Germline values: CDR1 SNHLY, CDR2 FYNNEI. The CDR3 extends over 15 amino acids. The CDR3: CASTLTGRRNQPQHF. CDR3 nucleotides: TGTGCCAGCACCCTGACAGGGAGGCGCAATCAGCCCCAGCATTTT.

V is TRBV19 and J is TRBJ2-5, with TRBD1 identical over 9 bases. Germline trimming cut 4 bases from V and 5 bases from J; bases unmatched to any gene: 8. CDR3 length: 15 residues. The germline V gene encodes CDR1 LNHDA and CDR2 SQIVND (reference sequence). This chain's CDR3 is CASSTPGQGRETQYF. For the CDR3, the DNA is TGTGCCAGTAGTACACCGGGACAGGGTCGGGAGACCCAGTACTTC.

The chain joins TRBV19 to TRBJ1-3, with D possibly being TRBD1 (5 bases). Germline CDR1 and CDR2: LNHDA and SQIVND (reference sequence). The CDR3 is made up of 15 amino acids. Trimming took 4 bases from V and 0 from J, leaving 10 bases between them. The CDR3 nucleotides read TGTGCCAGTAGTACAGACAGAAGCTCTGGAAACACCATATATTTT. This translates into CASSTDRSSGNTIYF.

The chain combines TRBV14 with TRBJ1-1; TRBD1 matches at 8 bases. V was clipped by 2 bases and J by 3 bases; unmatched bases: 5. The length of the CDR3 is 15 residues. Germline assignment: CDR1 SGHDN and CDR2 FVKESK. In DNA form, the CDR3 reads TGTGCCAGCAGCCAAACAGGGGGAGTGGACACTGAAGCTTTCTTT. It translates to CASSQTGGVDTEAFF.

The V call is TRBV7-2, the J call TRBJ2-3, with D perhaps TRBD2 (5 bases). The germline V gene has CDR1 SGHTA and CDR2 FQGNSA. CDR3 length: 15 residues. V lost 2 bases, J lost 2 bases, and 11 bases lay in between. CDR3 bases: TGTGCCAGCAGCTTACTCGGGATTTTCACAGATACGCAGTATTTT. This translates into CASSLLGIFTDTQYF.